This T cell receptor (beta chain) appears in the sequencing data of a study of OX40 agonist ivuxolimab in advanced cancers. The germline V and J ends were trimmed by 1 base and 2 bases, with 11 bases remaining between them. Germline V gene sequence: CDR1 MGHRA, CDR2 YSYEKL. This CDR3 region has 15 residues. In regard to this clone: Its cognate antigen is unknown.

Points from the study as a whole: Several nonresponders also turned out to have low normalized T-cell clonal expansion.

Profiling relied on immunoSEQ multiplex PCR, and the TCRdb table lists in-frame clones only, not all of them. The sample lists more than 55,000 clones; 70% to 90% were seen once. The cohort excluded patients with autoimmune disease history or systemic immunosuppression. This sequence originates from an adult with an advanced solid tumor such as melanoma, head and neck, liver or kidney cancer. The input for sequencing was CD4+ or CD8+ T cells sorted from blood, taken in a trial of the OX40 agonist ivuxolimab. The J gene is TRBJ1-2, the V gene TRBV4-1; D unresolved. CDR3 nucleotides: TGCGCCAGCAGCCAAGGCAGAACAAAAAACTATGGCTACACCTTC. This gives the protein CASSQGRTKNYGYTF.